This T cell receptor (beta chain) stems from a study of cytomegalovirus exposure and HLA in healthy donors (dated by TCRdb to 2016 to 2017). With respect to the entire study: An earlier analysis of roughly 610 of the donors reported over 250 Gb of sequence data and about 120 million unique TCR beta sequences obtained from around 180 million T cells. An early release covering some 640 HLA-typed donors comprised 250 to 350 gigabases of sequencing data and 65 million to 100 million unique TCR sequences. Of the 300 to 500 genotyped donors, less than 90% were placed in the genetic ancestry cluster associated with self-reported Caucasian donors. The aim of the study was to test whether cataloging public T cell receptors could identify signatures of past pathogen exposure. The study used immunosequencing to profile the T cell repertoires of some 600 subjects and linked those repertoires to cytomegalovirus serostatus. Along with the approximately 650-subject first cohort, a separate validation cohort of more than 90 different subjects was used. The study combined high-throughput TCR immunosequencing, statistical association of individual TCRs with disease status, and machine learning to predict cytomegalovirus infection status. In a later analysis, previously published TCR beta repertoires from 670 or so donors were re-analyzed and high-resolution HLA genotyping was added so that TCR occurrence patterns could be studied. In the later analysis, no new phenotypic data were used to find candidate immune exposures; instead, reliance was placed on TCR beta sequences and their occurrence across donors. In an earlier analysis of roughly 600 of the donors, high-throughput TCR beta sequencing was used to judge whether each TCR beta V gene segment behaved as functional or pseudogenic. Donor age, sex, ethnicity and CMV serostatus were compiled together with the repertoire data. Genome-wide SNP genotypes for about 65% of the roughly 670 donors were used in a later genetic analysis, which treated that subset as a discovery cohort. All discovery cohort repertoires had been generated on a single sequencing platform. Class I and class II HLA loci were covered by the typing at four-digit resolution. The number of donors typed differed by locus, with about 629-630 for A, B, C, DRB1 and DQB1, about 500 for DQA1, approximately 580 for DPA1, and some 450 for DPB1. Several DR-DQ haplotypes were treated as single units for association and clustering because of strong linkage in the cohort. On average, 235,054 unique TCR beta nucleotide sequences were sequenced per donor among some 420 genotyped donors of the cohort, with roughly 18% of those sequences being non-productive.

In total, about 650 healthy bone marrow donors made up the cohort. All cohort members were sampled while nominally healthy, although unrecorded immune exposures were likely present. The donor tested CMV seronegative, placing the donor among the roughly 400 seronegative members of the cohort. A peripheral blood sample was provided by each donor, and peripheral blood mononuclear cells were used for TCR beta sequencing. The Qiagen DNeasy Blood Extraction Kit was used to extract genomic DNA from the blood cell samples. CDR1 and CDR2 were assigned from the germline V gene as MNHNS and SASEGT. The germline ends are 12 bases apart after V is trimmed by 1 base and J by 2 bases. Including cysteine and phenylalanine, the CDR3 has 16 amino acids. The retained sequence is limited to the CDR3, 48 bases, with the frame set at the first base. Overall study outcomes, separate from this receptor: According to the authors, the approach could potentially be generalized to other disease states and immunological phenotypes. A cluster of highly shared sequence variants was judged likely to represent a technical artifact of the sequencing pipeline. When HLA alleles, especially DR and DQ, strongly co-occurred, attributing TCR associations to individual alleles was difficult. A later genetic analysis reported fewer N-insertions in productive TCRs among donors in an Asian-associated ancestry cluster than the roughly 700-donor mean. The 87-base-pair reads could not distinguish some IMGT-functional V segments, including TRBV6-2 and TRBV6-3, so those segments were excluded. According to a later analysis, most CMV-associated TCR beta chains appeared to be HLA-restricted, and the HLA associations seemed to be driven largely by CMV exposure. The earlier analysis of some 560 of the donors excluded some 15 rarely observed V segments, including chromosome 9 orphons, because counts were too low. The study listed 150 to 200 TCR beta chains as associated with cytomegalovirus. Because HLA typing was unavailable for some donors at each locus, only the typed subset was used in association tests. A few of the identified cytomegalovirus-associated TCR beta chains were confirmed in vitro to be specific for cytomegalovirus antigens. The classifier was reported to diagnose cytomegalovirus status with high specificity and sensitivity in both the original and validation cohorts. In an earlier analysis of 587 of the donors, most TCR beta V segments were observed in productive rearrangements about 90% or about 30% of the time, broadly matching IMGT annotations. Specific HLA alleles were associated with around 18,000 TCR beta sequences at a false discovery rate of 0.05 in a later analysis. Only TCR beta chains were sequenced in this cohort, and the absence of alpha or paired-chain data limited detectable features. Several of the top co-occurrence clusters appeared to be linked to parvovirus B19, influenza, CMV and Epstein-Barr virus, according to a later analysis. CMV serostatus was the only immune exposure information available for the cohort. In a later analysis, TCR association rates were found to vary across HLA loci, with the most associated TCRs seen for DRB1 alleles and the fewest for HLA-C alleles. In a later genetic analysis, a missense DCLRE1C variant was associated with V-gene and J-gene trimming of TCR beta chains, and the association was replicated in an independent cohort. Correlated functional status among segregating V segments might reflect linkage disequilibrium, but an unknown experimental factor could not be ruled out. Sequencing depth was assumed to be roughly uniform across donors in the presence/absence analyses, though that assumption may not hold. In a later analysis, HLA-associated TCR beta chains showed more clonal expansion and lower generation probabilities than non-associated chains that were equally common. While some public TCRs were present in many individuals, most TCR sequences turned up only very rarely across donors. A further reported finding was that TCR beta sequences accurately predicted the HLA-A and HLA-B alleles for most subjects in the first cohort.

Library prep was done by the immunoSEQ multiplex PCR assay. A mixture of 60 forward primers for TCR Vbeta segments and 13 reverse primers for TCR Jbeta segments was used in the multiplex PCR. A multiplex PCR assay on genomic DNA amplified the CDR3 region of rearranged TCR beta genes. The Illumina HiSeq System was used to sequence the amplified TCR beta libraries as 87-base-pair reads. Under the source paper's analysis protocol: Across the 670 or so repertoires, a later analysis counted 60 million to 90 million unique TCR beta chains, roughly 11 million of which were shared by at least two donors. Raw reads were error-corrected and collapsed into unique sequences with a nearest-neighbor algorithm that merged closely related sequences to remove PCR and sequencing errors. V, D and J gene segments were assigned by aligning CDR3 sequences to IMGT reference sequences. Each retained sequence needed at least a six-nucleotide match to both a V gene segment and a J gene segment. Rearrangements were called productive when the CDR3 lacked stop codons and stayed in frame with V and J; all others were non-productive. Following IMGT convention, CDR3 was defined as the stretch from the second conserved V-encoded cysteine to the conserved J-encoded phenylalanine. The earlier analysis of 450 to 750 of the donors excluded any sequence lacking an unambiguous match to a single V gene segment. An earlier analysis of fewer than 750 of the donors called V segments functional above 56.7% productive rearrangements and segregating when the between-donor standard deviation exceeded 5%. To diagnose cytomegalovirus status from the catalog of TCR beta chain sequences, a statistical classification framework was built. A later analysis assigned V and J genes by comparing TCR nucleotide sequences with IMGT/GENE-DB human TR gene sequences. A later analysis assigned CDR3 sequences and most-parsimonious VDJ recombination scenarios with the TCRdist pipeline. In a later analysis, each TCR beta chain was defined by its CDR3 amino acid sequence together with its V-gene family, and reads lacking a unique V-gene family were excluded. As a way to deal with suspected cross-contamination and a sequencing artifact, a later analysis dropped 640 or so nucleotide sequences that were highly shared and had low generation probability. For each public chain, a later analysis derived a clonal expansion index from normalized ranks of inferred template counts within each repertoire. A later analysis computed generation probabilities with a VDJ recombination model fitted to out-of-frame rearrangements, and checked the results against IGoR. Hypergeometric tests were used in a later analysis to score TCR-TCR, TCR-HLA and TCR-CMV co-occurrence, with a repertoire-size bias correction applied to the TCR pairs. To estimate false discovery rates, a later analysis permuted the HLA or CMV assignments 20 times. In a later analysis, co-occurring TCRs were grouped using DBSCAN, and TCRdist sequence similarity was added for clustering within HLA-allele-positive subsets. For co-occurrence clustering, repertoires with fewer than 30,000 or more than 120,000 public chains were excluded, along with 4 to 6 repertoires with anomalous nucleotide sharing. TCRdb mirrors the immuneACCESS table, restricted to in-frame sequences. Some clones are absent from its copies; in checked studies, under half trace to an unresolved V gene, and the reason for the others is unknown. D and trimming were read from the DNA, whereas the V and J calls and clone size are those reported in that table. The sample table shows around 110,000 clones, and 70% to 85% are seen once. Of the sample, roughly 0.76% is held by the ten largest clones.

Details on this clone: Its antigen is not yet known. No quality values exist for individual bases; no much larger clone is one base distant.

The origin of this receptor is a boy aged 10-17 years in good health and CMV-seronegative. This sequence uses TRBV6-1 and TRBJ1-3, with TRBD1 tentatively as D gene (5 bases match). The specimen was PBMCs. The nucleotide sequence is TGTGCCAGCAGTGAAGGGGCAGGGTCGCCTGGAAACACCATATATTTT. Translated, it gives CASSEGAGSPGNTIYF.